The source of this TCR beta chain is a study of blood T cell repertoires in COVID-19. In its sample, this clone was seen a few times. Measured with immunoSEQ multiplex PCR; TCRdb has only the in-frame clones, and not every one. This table has 150,000 or so clones, roughly four fifths appearing once. The germline V gene encodes CDR1 LNHDA and CDR2 SQIVND (reference sequence). V lost 3 bases to trimming and J lost 2 bases, with 11 bases between them. This CDR3 has 15 residues. This TCR was sampled from a human donor with acute or convalescent COVID-19. The donor label of this sample is uncertain. The chain combines TRBV19 with TRBJ1-5, with D possibly matching TRBD1 (5 bases). Sequencing was performed on peripheral blood. The CDR3: CASSIRGGGNQPQHF. CDR3 DNA: TGTGCCAGTAGTATCCGGGGGGGAGGCAATCAGCCCCAGCATTTT. Full variable domain (rest looked up from reference TRBV19 and TRBJ1-5): DGGITQSPKYLFRKEGQNVTLSCEQNLNHDAMYWYRQDPGQGLRLIYYSQIVNDFQKGDIAEGYSVSREKKESFPLTVTSAQKNPTAFYLCASSIRGGGNQPQHFGDGTRLSIL.